Listed here are 11 T cell receptor beta chains from one sample, sequenced in a study of PD-1 blockade in mismatch repair-deficient tumors. Method: immunoSEQ multiplex PCR; TCRdb's copy keeps in-frame clones and lacks some. The repertoire holds 15,000 to 20,000 clones, with over 75% as singletons. Sequences were derived from PBMCs, sampled less than 25 weeks after starting pembrolizumab. Every receptor here comes from an adult with mismatch repair-deficient cancer.

The V call is TRBV5-4, the J call TRBJ1-2, with TRBD1 matching over 8 bases. V dropped 5 bases and J dropped 6; count of bases not matched to a gene: 12. The CDR3 has 15 amino acids. Germline CDR1 is SGHNT and CDR2 is YYREEE (reference sequence). The CDR3 sequence is CASSHLTGETDGYTF. In DNA, the CDR3 is TGTGCCAGCAGTCATTTGACAGGGGAAACGGATGGCTACACCTTC.

The J gene is TRBJ2-1, the V gene TRBV7-3; no clear D. The CDR3 is 14 amino acids. Germline lookup yields CDR1 SGHTA and CDR2 FQGTGA. Trimming left V 4 bases short and J 6 bases short, with 13 bases between. The CDR3, as DNA: TGTGCCAGCAGCTACAGCCTCGTCTCCAATGAGCAGTTCTTC. It codes for CASSYSLVSNEQFF. The whole variable domain, filled in from reference TRBV7-3 and TRBJ2-1, reads GAGVSQTPSNKVTEKGKYVELRCDPISGHTALYWYRQSLGQGPEFLIYFQGTGAADDSGLPNDRFFAVRPEGSVSTLKIQRTERGDSAVYLCASSYSLVSNEQFFGPGTRLTVL.

This chain joins TRBV5-1 and TRBJ2-5; TRBD1 agrees at 10 bases. The trim removed 4 bases at V and 0 bases at J, leaving 3 bases unmatched. The germline V gene has CDR1 SGHRS and CDR2 YFSETQ. This CDR3 has 15 residues. CDR3 in amino acids: CASSGTGANQETQYF. As DNA, the CDR3 is TGCGCCAGCAGCGGGACAGGGGCCAACCAAGAGACCCAGTACTTC.

The J gene is TRBJ2-3, the V gene TRBV12-5; TRBD1 matches 8 bases. Germline loops: CDR1 LGHNT, CDR2 FRNRAP. The CDR3 is made up of 15 amino acids. The junction had 2 bases not matched to a gene; V was cut back by 1 base and J by 2 bases. This chain's CDR3 is CASGLGQGPTDTQYF. DNA for the CDR3: TGTGCTAGTGGTTTGGGACAGGGGCCCACAGATACGCAGTATTTT. Filled out from reference TRBV12-5 and TRBJ2-3, the complete variable domain reads DARVTQTPRHKVTEMGQEVTMRCQPILGHNTVFWYRQTMMQGLELLAYFRNRAPLDDSGMPKDRFSAEMPDATLATLKIQPSEPRDSAVYFCASGLGQGPTDTQYFGPGTRLTVL.

The chain joins TRBV7-8 to TRBJ1-6; 9 bases map to TRBD1. CDR3 size: 16 residues. V was clipped by 5 bases and J by 3 bases; unmatched bases: 5. Looked up from germline, CDR1 is SGHVS and CDR2 is FQNEAQ. CDR3 loop: CASSPDRGGYNSPLHF. The CDR3 nucleotides read TGTGCCAGCAGCCCAGACAGGGGGGGCTATAATTCACCCCTCCACTTT.

This clone was counted a few times. The chain employs TRBV4-2 and TRBJ2-7, with a possible D match to TRBD1 (7 bases). CDR3 length: 16 amino acids. Germline assignment: CDR1 LGHNA and CDR2 YNFKEQ. V lost 3 bases, J lost 0 bases, and 15 bases lay in between. The CDR3 here is CASSQGTGQASYEQYF. CDR3 in DNA: TGTGCCAGCAGCCAGGGGACTGGACAGGCCTCCTACGAGCAGTACTTC.

CDR3: CASSLVTQHRYF. CDR3 in DNA: TGTGCCAGCAGCTTAGTAACCCAACACCGGTACTTC. The chain couples TRBV7-9 to TRBJ2-4, with D unresolved. This CDR3 region has 12 residues. V was cut by 1 base and J by 15 bases, with 13 bases left in between. Looked up from germline, CDR1 is SEHNR and CDR2 is FQNEAQ (reference sequence).

The rearrangement links TRBV5-1 to TRBJ2-2, with 7 bases lining up with TRBD2. The CDR3 is 15 amino acids. Looked up from germline, CDR1 is SGHRS and CDR2 is YFSETQ. The ends lost 4 bases at V and 0 bases at J; junction bases unmatched: 3. This CDR3 is CASSKSGTNTGELFF. CDR3 DNA: TGCGCCAGCAGCAAAAGCGGGACGAACACCGGGGAGCTGTTTTTT.

This chain connects TRBV7-2 to TRBJ1-5; 7 bases are shared with TRBD1. The V gene end was trimmed by 4 bases and the J gene end by 3 bases; junction bases not matched to a gene: 3. The CDR3 contains 14 residues. Germline CDR1 is SGHTA and CDR2 is FQGNSA. In DNA form, the CDR3 reads TGTGCCAGCAGCTGGGACAGCTTCAATCAGCCCCAGCATTTT. Translated, it gives CASSWDSFNQPQHF.

The gene calls are TRBV6-5 and TRBJ1-1; 8 bases match TRBD1. The CDR3 is made up of 13 amino acids. J was trimmed by 5 bases and V by 5 bases; bases with no gene match: 4. Germline CDR1 is MNHEY and CDR2 is SVGAGI. The CDR3 DNA reads as TGTGCCAGCAGTGGACAGGGAAGAACTGAAGCTTTCTTT. It codes for CASSGQGRTEAFF.

The chain recombines TRBV7-2 with TRBJ1-5; TRBD1 aligns across 8 bases. The CDR3 runs 14 residues. With V trimmed by 6 bases and J by 2 bases, 3 bases remained unmatched. Germline-derived CDR1 and CDR2 are SGHTA and FQGNSA. CDR3 DNA sequence: TGTGCCAGCAGTTTACAGGGGGGCAATCAGCCCCAGCATTTT. Its protein product is CASSLQGGNQPQHF.